The 31 T cell receptor beta chains listed next were all sequenced from one sample in a study of control samples from healthy donors and cancer patients. Sequenced by immunoSEQ multiplex PCR; TCRdb stores in-frame clones only, minus some. The table includes about 120,000 clones, approximately 94% detected once. The specimen was PBMCs. The receptors derive from a man over 45 with head and neck cancer.

The chain joins TRBV4-3 to TRBJ1-2, with D unresolved. The germline CDR1 and CDR2 sequences are LGHNA and YSLEER. Trimming pared 1 base from V and 4 bases from J, leaving 19 bases between. The CDR3 runs to 17 residues. For the CDR3, the DNA is TGCGCCAGCAGCCAAGTCTTCCGGGAAGCTGTTAGCTATGGCTACACCTTC. Amino acids: CASSQVFREAVSYGYTF.

Here the CDR3 DNA reads TGTGCCAGCAGCTCGCTGGGGGTGAACACTGAAGCTTTCTTT. This sequence encodes CASSSLGVNTEAFF. The chain combines TRBV7-9 with TRBJ1-1; tentatively, D is TRBD1 (5 bases). CDR1 is SEHNR, CDR2 FQNEAQ, per germline (reference sequence). V shed 4 bases and J shed 0 bases, with 9 bases lying between them. This CDR3 is 14 amino acids long.

The V call is TRBV30, the J call TRBJ2-5, with D possibly TRBD2 on 7 matching bases. V was cut by 5 bases and J by 5 bases, with 18 bases left in between. The germline V gene has CDR1 GTSNPN and CDR2 SVGIG (reference sequence). The CDR3 runs to 14 residues. The CDR3 DNA reads TGTGCCTGGTCGCCCGGGGGGCGTCGGGAGACCCAGTACTTC. Amino acid sequence: CAWSPGGRRETQYF.

The chain couples TRBV4-1 to TRBJ1-2; D remains unclear. Per germline, CDR1 MGHRA and CDR2 YSYEKL. The CDR3 runs 13 residues. V was trimmed by 0 bases and J by 2 bases, leaving 4 bases between them. This CDR3 reads CASSQEQNYGYTF. For the CDR3, the DNA is TGCGCCAGCAGCCAAGAGCAAAACTATGGCTACACCTTC.

This clone occurred once. The V and J genes are TRBV30 and TRBJ2-3; D perhaps matches TRBD2 (5 bases). The CDR3 has 14 residues. Germline CDR1 and CDR2: GTSNPN and SVGIG (reference sequence). The V end lost 5 bases, the J end lost 0 bases, and 12 bases lay between the germline ends. CDR3 protein: CAWRPGLSTDTQYF. DNA for the CDR3: TGTGCCTGGCGCCCCGGACTGAGCACAGATACGCAGTATTTT.

The chain is built from TRBV15 and TRBJ1-4; tentatively, D is TRBD1 (5 bases). This CDR3 region has 11 residues. Germline CDR1 is LNHNV and CDR2 is YYDKDF (reference sequence). The V and J ends lost 4 bases and 13 bases respectively, with 10 bases between them. The CDR3 coding sequence is TGTGCCACCAGCAAACCCGGGGGACTGTTTTTT. Amino acid sequence: CATSKPGGLFF.

This clone was detected only once. This chain uses TRBV2 with TRBJ1-5, with D perhaps matching TRBD1 (5 bases). This CDR3 contains 15 residues. V was shortened by 2 bases and J by 1 base, with 9 bases between the two germline ends. Per the germline V gene, CDR1 is SNHLY and CDR2 is FYNNEI. In DNA form, the CDR3 reads TGTGCCAGCAGTGAATATCGGGGGAGCAATCAGCCCCAGCATTTT. It translates to CASSEYRGSNQPQHF.

In this sample, this clone turned up once. The CDR3 reads CASSPLVPSEQYF. The DNA for the CDR3 is TGCGCCAGCAGCCCCCTGGTCCCCTCCGAGCAGTACTTC. J is TRBJ2-7 and V is TRBV5-1; no clear D. Looked up from germline, CDR1 is SGHRS and CDR2 is YFSETQ. The V and J ends lost 4 bases and 6 bases respectively, with 14 bases between them. The CDR3 runs 13 residues.

The chain combines TRBV6-6 with TRBJ1-2; 7 bases match TRBD1. V was pared by 6 bases and J by 4 bases, with 5 bases of the junction left unmatched. The CDR3 is made up of 13 amino acids. The germline V gene encodes CDR1 MNHNY and CDR2 SVGAGI (reference sequence). CDR3 residues: CASRPGGSYGYTF. The DNA for the CDR3 is TGTGCCAGCAGACCAGGGGGGAGCTATGGCTACACCTTC.

J is TRBJ2-2 and V is TRBV5-4; a weak D match, TRBD1 (6 bases). The germline CDR1 and CDR2 sequences are SGHNT and YYREEE (reference sequence). The CDR3 covers 17 residues. V was cut by 6 bases and J by 0 bases, with 18 bases left in between. The CDR3 nucleotides read TGTGCCAGCACCCCCCGTCCATACAGGGCGAACACCGGGGAGCTGTTTTTT. Its protein is CASTPRPYRANTGELFF.

This sequence joins TRBV27 and TRBJ1-6; D is possibly TRBD1 (6 bases). CDR3 size: 15 residues. V was clipped by 8 bases and J by 7 bases, with 18 bases between them. CDR1 is MNHEY and CDR2 is SMNVEV in the germline V gene (reference sequence). CDR3 region: CASRNRGLTNSPLHF. In nucleotides, the CDR3 is TGTGCCAGCCGGAATCGGGGGCTAACGAATTCACCCCTCCACTTT.

The rearrangement uses TRBV5-1 and TRBJ2-7; 12 positions match TRBD1. V shed 2 bases, J shed 5 bases, and the junction held 5 bases outside the gene matches. The CDR3 loop spans 15 amino acids. The V gene's germline CDR1 is SGHRS and CDR2 YFSETQ. CDR3 region: CASSFTGTGGDEQYF. CDR3 bases: TGCGCCAGCAGCTTCACCGGGACAGGGGGCGACGAGCAGTACTTC.

The chain joins TRBV6-6 to TRBJ1-2, with 10 bases identical to TRBD1. The germline CDR1 and CDR2 sequences are MNHNY and SVGAGI (reference sequence). Germline trimming cut 2 bases from V and 2 bases from J; bases unmatched to any gene: 2. CDR3 size: 15 residues. CDR3 sequence (DNA): TGTGCCAGCAGTTACGCGACAGGGGGCAACTATGGCTACACCTTC. It encodes CASSYATGGNYGYTF.

The CDR3 is CASSLEAGVYVEQFF. CDR3 coding DNA: TGCGCCAGCAGCTTGGAGGCCGGGGTCTACGTTGAGCAGTTCTTC. V is TRBV5-1 and J is TRBJ2-1, with D perhaps TRBD2 (5 bases). CDR3 length: 15 amino acids. The germline CDR1 and CDR2 sequences are SGHRS and YFSETQ. Trimming pared 0 bases from V and 9 bases from J, leaving 16 bases between.

The J gene is TRBJ2-2, the V gene TRBV24-1; no clear D. The CDR3 is 14 amino acids. Germline CDR1 reads KGHDR; CDR2 reads SFDVKD. V lost 4 bases and J lost 7, with 12 bases in between. This CDR3 is CATSDPGRNGELFF. CDR3 DNA: TGTGCCACCAGTGACCCCGGACGGAACGGGGAGCTGTTTTTT.

This chain joins TRBV6-5 and TRBJ2-7; possible D gene TRBD2, 6 bases. V was clipped by 0 bases and J by 3 bases, with 12 bases between them. Germline V lookup: CDR1 MNHEY, CDR2 SVGAGI. The CDR3 contains 15 residues. The CDR3 nucleotides read TGTGCCAGCAGTTACTCATGGGACTCGGTCTACGAGCAGTACTTC. Protein: CASSYSWDSVYEQYF.

This chain uses TRBV7-3 with TRBJ2-5, with D uncertain. Germline V gene sequence: CDR1 SGHTA, CDR2 FQGTGA. The germline V and J ends were trimmed by 1 base and 0 bases, with 3 bases remaining between them. The CDR3 loop spans 13 amino acids. CDR3 protein: CASSLRHQETQYF. Written as DNA, the CDR3 is TGTGCCAGCAGCTTAAGACACCAAGAGACCCAGTACTTC. Full variable domain (missing parts from reference TRBV7-3 and TRBJ2-5): GAGVSQTPSNKVTEKGKYVELRCDPISGHTALYWYRQSLGQGPEFLIYFQGTGAADDSGLPNDRFFAVRPEGSVSTLKIQRTERGDSAVYLCASSLRHQETQYFGPGTRLLVL.

This rearrangement joins TRBV24-1 to TRBJ2-7, with a tentative D call TRBD1 (7 bases). This CDR3 has 15 residues. V was trimmed by 1 base and J by 3 bases, leaving 12 bases between them. Germline CDR1 and CDR2: KGHDR and SFDVKD. The CDR3 is CATSDLTGEVYEQYF. CDR3 nucleotide sequence: TGTGCCACCAGTGATTTAACAGGGGAGGTCTACGAGCAGTACTTC.

V and J are TRBV23-1 and TRBJ2-7; D is unclear. TRBV23-1 is designated an ORF whose function remains uncertain. The length of the CDR3 is 12 residues. V was clipped by 11 bases and J by 5 bases, with 16 bases between them. The CDR3: CALGSVLDEQYF. The CDR3 nucleotides read TGCGCCCTTGGTTCAGTCTTGGACGAGCAGTACTTC.

The chain recombines TRBV6-6 with TRBJ2-3, with D maybe TRBD1 (5 bases). The CDR3 sequence is 16 residues long. With 7 bases removed from V and 0 bases from J, the gap between germline ends came to 17 bases. Germline CDR1 is MNHNY and CDR2 is SVGAGI (reference sequence). The CDR3 reads CASKSRTGLSTDTQYF. The CDR3 DNA sequence: TGTGCCAGCAAGTCTCGAACAGGTTTGAGCACAGATACGCAGTATTTT.

The chain recombines TRBV18 with TRBJ2-2; TRBD1 matches at 8 bases. V lost 3 bases to trimming and J lost 7 bases; unmatched junction nucleotides: 10. The CDR3 spans 16 residues. CDR1 is KGHSH and CDR2 is LQKENI in the germline V gene. The CDR3: CASSPSRQGAVGELFF. DNA of the CDR3: TGTGCCAGCTCACCCTCCCGGCAGGGGGCAGTCGGGGAGCTGTTTTTT. The whole variable domain, filled in from reference TRBV18 and TRBJ2-2, reads NAGVMQNPRHLVRRRGQEARLRCSPMKGHSHVYWYRQLPEEGLKFMVYLQKENIIDESGMPKERFSAEFPKEGPSILRIQQVVRGDSAAYFCASSPSRQGAVGELFFGEGSRLTVL.

V and J are TRBV4-2 and TRBJ1-1; no reliable D call. Per germline, CDR1 LGHNA and CDR2 YNFKEQ. CDR3 length: 15 residues. Trimming pared 4 bases from V and 0 bases from J, leaving 12 bases between. CDR3 sequence: CASSPALGMNTEAFF. The CDR3, as DNA: TGTGCCAGCAGCCCCGCCCTGGGGATGAACACTGAAGCTTTCTTT.

V gene TRBV24-1 combines with J gene TRBJ2-3, with D hard to call. The CDR3 length is 15 residues. CDR1 KGHDR and CDR2 SFDVKD come from the germline V gene. The V end lost 4 bases, the J end lost 1 base, and 11 bases lay between the germline ends. The CDR3, as DNA: TGTGCCACCAGTGACTCTCGCTCGCGCACAGATACGCAGTATTTT. Translation: CATSDSRSRTDTQYF.

The V call is TRBV7-2, the J call TRBJ2-2; TRBD2 might be the D (7 bases). The CDR3 is made up of 15 amino acids. The V and J ends lost 4 bases and 6 bases respectively, with 15 bases between them. Germline CDR1 and CDR2: SGHTA and FQGNSA. The CDR3 loop is CASSSYREGAGELFF. Here the CDR3 DNA reads TGTGCCAGCAGCTCGTACAGGGAGGGGGCCGGGGAGCTGTTTTTT.

V is TRBV5-5 and J is TRBJ1-5; D ambiguous. CDR1 and CDR2 from the germline V gene are SGHKS and YYEKEE (reference sequence). The length of the CDR3 is 14 residues. Trimming took off 0 bases at V and 6 bases at J, with 10 bases between the two ends. The CDR3 here is CASSLDGVPQPQHF. The CDR3 region has the DNA TGTGCCAGCAGCTTGGACGGCGTTCCTCAGCCCCAGCATTTT.

The V gene is TRBV6-2 or TRBV6-3, the J gene TRBJ2-1, with D hard to call. CDR3 size: 15 residues. The V end lost 0 bases, the J end lost 6 bases, and 12 bases lay between the germline ends. Germline V gene lookup returns CDR1 MNHEY and CDR2 SVGEGT. CDR3 DNA sequence: TGTGCCAGCAGTTACTCTCGGCCCCGAACCAATGAGCAGTTCTTC. This encodes CASSYSRPRTNEQFF.

The V call is TRBV18, the J call TRBJ2-5; D unclear. Trimming left V 5 bases short and J 5 bases short, with 12 bases between. Germline V gene sequence: CDR1 KGHSH, CDR2 LQKENI. CDR3 size: 13 residues. CDR3 nucleotides: TGTGCCAGCTCAGTGGATGCAGTGGAGACCCAGTACTTC. Its translation: CASSVDAVETQYF.

This rearrangement joins TRBV5-1 to TRBJ2-4; D remains unclear. The germline V gene encodes CDR1 SGHRS and CDR2 YFSETQ. The length of the CDR3 is 15 residues. The V gene lost 1 base and the J gene lost 1 base, with 9 bases spanning the gap. The DNA for the CDR3 is TGCGCCAGCAGCTTGTCCGCCGACGCCAAAAACATTCAGTACTTC. This gives the protein CASSLSADAKNIQYF.

This chain connects TRBV7-2 to TRBJ2-7, with 9 bases fitting TRBD1. Germline-derived CDR1 and CDR2 are SGHTA and FQGNSA. V shed 0 bases and J 2 bases; nucleotides not matched to a gene: 2. The CDR3 consists of 15 residues. The CDR3 region is CASSLADRGTYEQYF. CDR3 in DNA: TGTGCCAGCAGCTTAGCGGACAGGGGAACCTACGAGCAGTACTTC. Drawing the rest from reference TRBV7-2 and TRBJ2-7, the complete variable domain is GAGVSQSPSNKVTEKGKDVELRCDPISGHTALYWYRQSLGQGLEFLIYFQGNSAPDKSGLPSDRFSAERTGGSVSTLTIQRTQQEDSAVYLCASSLADRGTYEQYFGPGTRLTVT.

This sequence joins TRBV29-1 and TRBJ1-2, with 10 bases lining up with TRBD1. The germline V gene has CDR1 SQVTM and CDR2 ANQGSEA. CDR3 size: 15 residues. V shed 7 bases, J shed 2 bases, and the junction held 10 bases outside the gene matches. CDR3 sequence reads: CSAAFPGQGNYGYTF. CDR3 nucleotides: TGCAGCGCTGCATTTCCGGGACAGGGGAACTATGGCTACACCTTC.

CDR3 in amino acids: CASRETAPNSPLHF. In DNA form, the CDR3 reads TGTGCCAGTAGGGAGACTGCCCCTAATTCACCCCTCCACTTT. V gene TRBV19 combines with J gene TRBJ1-6; D uncertain. V gave up 6 bases and J gave up 6 bases, with 12 bases separating them. The CDR3 length is 14 residues. Looked up from germline, CDR1 is LNHDA and CDR2 is SQIVND (reference sequence).